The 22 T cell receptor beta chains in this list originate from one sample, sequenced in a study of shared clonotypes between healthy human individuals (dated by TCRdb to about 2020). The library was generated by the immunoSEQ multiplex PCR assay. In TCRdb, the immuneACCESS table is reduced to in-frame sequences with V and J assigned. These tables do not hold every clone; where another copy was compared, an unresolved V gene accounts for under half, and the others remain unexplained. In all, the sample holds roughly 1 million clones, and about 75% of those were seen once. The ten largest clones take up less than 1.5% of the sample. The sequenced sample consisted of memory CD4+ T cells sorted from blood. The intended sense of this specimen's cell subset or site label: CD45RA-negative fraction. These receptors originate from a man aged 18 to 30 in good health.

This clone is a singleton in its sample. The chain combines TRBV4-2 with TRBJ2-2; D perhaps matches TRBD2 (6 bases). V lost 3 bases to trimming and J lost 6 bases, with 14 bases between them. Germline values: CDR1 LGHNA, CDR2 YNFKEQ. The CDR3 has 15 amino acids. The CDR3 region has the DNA TGTGCCAGCAGCCAGGGGACCGGCGGGGCCGGGGAGCTGTTTTTT. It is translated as CASSQGTGGAGELFF.

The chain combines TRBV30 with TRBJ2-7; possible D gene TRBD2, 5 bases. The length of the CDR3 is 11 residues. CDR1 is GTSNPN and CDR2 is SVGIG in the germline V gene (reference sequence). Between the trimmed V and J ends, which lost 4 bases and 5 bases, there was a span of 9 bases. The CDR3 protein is CAWTSSHEQYF. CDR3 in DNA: TGTGCCTGGACTAGCAGCCACGAGCAGTACTTC.

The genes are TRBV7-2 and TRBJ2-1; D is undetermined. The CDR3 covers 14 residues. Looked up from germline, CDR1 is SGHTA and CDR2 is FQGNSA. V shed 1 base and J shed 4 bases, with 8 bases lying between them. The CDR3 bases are TGTGCCAGCAGCTTAGGGTTTCTATACAATGAGCAGTTCTTC. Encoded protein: CASSLGFLYNEQFF.

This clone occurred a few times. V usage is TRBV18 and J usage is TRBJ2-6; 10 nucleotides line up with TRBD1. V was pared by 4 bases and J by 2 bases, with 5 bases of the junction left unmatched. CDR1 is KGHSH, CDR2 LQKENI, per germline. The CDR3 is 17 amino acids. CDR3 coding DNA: TGTGCCAGCTCACGTAGACAGGGGGCAACTGGGGCCAACGTCCTGACTTTC. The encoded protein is CASSRRQGATGANVLTF.

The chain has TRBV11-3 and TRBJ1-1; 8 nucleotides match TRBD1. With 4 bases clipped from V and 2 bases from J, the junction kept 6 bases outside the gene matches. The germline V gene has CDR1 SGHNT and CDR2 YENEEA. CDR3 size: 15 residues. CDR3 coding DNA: TGTGCCAGCAGCTCCTGGGACAGGCTCAACACTGAAGCTTTCTTT. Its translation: CASSSWDRLNTEAFF.

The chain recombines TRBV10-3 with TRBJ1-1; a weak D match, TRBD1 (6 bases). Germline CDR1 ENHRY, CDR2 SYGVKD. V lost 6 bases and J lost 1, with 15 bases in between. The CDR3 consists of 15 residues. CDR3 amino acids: CAIRYADRQNTEAFF. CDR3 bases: TGTGCCATCAGGTACGCTGACAGGCAGAACACTGAAGCTTTCTTT.

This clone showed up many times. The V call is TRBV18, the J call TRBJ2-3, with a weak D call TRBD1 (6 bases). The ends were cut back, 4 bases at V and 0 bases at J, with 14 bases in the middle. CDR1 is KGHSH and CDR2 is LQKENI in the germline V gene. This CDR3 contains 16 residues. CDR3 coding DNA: TGTGCCAGCTCACGGGTCAAACAGGGTAGCACAGATACGCAGTATTTT. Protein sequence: CASSRVKQGSTDTQYF. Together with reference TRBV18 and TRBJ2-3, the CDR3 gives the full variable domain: NAGVMQNPRHLVRRRGQEARLRCSPMKGHSHVYWYRQLPEEGLKFMVYLQKENIIDESGMPKERFSAEFPKEGPSILRIQQVVRGDSAAYFCASSRVKQGSTDTQYFGPGTRLTVL.

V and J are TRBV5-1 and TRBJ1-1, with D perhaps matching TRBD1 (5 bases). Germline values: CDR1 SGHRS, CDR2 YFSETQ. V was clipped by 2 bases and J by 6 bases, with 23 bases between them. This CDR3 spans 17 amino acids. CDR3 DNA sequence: TGCGCCAGCAGCTTAGACGGGACTGCTTATGGTGAAGCTGAAGCTTTCTTT. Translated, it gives CASSLDGTAYGEAEAFF.

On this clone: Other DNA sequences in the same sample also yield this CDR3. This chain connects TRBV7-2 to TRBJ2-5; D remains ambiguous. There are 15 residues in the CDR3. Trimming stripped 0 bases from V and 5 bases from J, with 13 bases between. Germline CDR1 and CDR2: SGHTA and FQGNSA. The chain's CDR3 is CASSLAGLAVETQYF. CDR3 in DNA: TGTGCCAGCAGCTTAGCGGGGTTAGCAGTGGAGACCCAGTACTTC. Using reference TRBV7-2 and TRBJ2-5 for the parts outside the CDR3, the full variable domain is GAGVSQSPSNKVTEKGKDVELRCDPISGHTALYWYRQSLGQGLEFLIYFQGNSAPDKSGLPSDRFSAERTGGSVSTLTIQRTQQEDSAVYLCASSLAGLAVETQYFGPGTRLLVL.

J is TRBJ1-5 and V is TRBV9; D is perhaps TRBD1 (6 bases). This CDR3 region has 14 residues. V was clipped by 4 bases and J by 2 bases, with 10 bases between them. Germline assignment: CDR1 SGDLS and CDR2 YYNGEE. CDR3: CASSLDSRNQPQHF. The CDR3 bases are TGTGCCAGCAGCTTGGACAGCCGCAATCAGCCCCAGCATTTT.

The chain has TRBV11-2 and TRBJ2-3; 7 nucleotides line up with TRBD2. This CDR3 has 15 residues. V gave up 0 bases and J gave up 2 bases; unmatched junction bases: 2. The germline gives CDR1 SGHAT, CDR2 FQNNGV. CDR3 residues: CASSLETSFTDTQYF. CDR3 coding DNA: TGTGCCAGCAGCTTAGAGACTAGCTTCACAGATACGCAGTATTTT. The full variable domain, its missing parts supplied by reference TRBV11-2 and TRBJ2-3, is EAGVAQSPRYKIIEKRQSVAFWCNPISGHATLYWYQQILGQGPKLLIQFQNNGVVDDSQLPKDRFSAERLKGVDSTLKIQPAKLEDSAVYLCASSLETSFTDTQYFGPGTRLTVL.

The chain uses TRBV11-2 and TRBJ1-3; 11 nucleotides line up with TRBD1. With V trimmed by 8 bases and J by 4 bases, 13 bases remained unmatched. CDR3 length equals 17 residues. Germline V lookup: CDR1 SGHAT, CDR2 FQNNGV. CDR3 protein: CASGFTAGQGVGNTIYF. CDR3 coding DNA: TGTGCCAGCGGATTCACCGCGGGACAGGGGGTCGGAAACACCATATATTTT. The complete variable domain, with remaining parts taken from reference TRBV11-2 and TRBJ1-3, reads EAGVAQSPRYKIIEKRQSVAFWCNPISGHATLYWYQQILGQGPKLLIQFQNNGVVDDSQLPKDRFSAERLKGVDSTLKIQPAKLEDSAVYLCASGFTAGQGVGNTIYFGEGSWLTVV.

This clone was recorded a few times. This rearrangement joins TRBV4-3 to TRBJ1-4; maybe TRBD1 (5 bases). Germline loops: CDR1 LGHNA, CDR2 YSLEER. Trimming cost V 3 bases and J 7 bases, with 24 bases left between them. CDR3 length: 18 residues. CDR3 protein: CASSHRVAGNSVSEKLFF. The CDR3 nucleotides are TGCGCCAGCAGCCATCGGGTGGCAGGGAATTCCGTTAGTGAAAAACTGTTTTTT.

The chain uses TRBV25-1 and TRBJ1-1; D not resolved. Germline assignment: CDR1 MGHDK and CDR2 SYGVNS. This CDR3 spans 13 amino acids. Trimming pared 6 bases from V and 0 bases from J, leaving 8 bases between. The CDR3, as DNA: TGTGCCAGCAGGCAAACAGTGAACACTGAAGCTTTCTTT. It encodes CASRQTVNTEAFF.

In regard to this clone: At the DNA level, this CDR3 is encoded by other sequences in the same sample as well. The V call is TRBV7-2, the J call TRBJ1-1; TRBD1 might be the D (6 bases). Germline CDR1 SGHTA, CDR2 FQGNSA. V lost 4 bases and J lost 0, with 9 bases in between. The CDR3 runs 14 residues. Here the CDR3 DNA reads TGTGCCAGCAGCTCAGGACAGATGAACACTGAAGCTTTCTTT. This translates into CASSSGQMNTEAFF.

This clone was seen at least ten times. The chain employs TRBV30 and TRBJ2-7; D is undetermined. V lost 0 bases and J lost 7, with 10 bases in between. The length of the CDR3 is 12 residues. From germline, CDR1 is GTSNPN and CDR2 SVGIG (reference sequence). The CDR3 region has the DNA TGTGCCTGGAGTGTAAGTTCCGGGGAGCAGTACTTC. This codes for CAWSVSSGEQYF.

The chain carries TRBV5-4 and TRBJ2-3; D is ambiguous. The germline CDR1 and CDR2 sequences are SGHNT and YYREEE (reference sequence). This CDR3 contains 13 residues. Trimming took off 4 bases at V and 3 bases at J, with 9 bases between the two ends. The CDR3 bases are TGTGCCAGCAGCGTTACTAAGACAGATACGCAGTATTTT. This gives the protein CASSVTKTDTQYF.

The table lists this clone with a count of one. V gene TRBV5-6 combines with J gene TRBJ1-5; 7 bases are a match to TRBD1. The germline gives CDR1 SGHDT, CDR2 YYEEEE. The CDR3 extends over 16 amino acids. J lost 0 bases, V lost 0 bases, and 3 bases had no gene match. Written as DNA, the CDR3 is TGTGCCAGCAGCTTGGGCGACAGGGTTAGCAATCAGCCCCAGCATTTT. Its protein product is CASSLGDRVSNQPQHF. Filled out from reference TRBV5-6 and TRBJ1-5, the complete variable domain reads DAGVTQSPTHLIKTRGQQVTLRCSPKSGHDTVSWYQQALGQGPQFIFQYYEEEERQRGNFPDRFSGHQFPNYSSELNVNALLLGDSALYLCASSLGDRVSNQPQHFGDGTRLSIL.

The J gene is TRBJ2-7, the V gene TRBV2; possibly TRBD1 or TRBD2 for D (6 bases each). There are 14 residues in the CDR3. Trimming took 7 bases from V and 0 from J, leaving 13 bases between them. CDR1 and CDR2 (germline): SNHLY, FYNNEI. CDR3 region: CASKGGQSSYEQYF. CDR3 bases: TGTGCCAGCAAGGGGGGCCAAAGCTCCTACGAGCAGTACTTC.

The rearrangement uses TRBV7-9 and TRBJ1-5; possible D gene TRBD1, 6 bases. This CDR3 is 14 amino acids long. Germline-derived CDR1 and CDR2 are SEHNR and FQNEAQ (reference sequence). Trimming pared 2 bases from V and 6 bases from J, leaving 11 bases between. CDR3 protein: CASSLMGGVQPQHF. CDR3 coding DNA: TGTGCCAGCAGCTTAATGGGGGGCGTTCAGCCCCAGCATTTT. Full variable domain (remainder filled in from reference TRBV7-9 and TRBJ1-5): DTGVSQNPRHKITKRGQNVTFRCDPISEHNRLYWYRQTLGQGPEFLTYFQNEAQLEKSRLLSDRFSAERPKGSFSTLEIQRTEQGDSAMYLCASSLMGGVQPQHFGDGTRLSIL.

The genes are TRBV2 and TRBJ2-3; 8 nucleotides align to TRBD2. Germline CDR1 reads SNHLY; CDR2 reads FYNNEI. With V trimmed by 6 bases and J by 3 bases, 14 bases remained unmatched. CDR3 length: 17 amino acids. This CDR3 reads CASRSITGGALTDTQYF. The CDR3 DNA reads TGTGCCAGCAGATCGATCACCGGGGGGGCCTTGACAGATACGCAGTATTTT.

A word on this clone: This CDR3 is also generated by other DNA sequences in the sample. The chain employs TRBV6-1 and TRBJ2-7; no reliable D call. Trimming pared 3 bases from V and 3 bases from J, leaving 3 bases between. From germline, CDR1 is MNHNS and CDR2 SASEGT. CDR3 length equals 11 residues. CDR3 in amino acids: CASSDHYEQYF. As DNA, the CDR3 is TGTGCCAGCAGTGATCACTACGAGCAGTACTTC.